The 26 T cell receptor beta chains in this list originate from one sample, sequenced in a study of T cell repertoires in cytomegalovirus infection (dated by TCRdb to between 2019 and 2020). The antigens for these receptors are not known. The label giving this sample's treatment or condition can be read as: in vitro stimulation with specific CMV peptide epitopes to enrich CMV-specific T cells. TCRdb names Illumina HiSeq 1500 as the instrument used. The public reads were run again by TCRdb, first through fastp at Q25 and then through MiXCR, and only productive beta chains were kept. CDR3 protein sequences are deduplicated, and each keeps its most common genes and DNA. The sample table records around 300,000 distinct CDR3 sequences; 22% of these occur just once. Roughly a fifth of the sample is taken by the ten largest. The sample consisted of cultured PBMCs, taken from culture after CMV antigen stimulation. The receptors were gathered from a human donor in good health (CMV status not recorded). Some clones in this sample may be carry-over from other donors' samples.

The rearrangement joins TRBV11-3 to TRBJ2-5; the D is unclear. The germline V gene has CDR1 SGHNT and CDR2 YENEEA. The CDR3 is 12 amino acids. Deletions cut 4 bases from V and 2 bases from J, with 5 bases between. The CDR3 here is CASSSTQETQYF. The CDR3 DNA is TGTGCCAGCAGCTCAACTCAAGAGACCCAGTACTTC.

The CDR3 DNA follows: TGCGCCAGCAGCTTCTCCTCCCAAAGGAACACTGAAGCTTTCTTT. Translation: CASSFSSQRNTEAFF. The gene calls are TRBV5-1 and TRBJ1-1; D uncertain. The CDR3 runs 15 residues. The germline V gene encodes CDR1 SGHRS and CDR2 YFSETQ. Trimming removed 2 bases at V and 1 base at J, with 12 bases between.

The gene calls are TRBV12-3 or TRBV12-4 and TRBJ2-7; possibly TRBD1 for D (8 bases). This CDR3 is built from 21 residues. Trimming removed 6 bases from V and 2 bases from J, with 35 bases in between. CDR3 in amino acids: CASSHRPLTGEEAGPTYEQYF. The CDR3 DNA reads TGTGCCAGCAGCCACCGCCCCCTGACAGGGGAGGAAGCGGGACCTACCTACGAGCAGTACTTC.

This chain connects TRBV12-3 or TRBV12-4 to TRBJ2-5; D might be TRBD1 or TRBD2, each matching 5 bases. CDR3 length: 16 residues. Trimming shortened V by 4 bases and J by 5 bases, and 20 bases separated the two germline ends. This chain's CDR3 is CASSSIGTRSSETQYF. The CDR3 nucleotides read TGTGCCAGCAGTTCCATAGGGACCCGTTCATCGGAGACCCAGTACTTC.

The chain is built from TRBV20-1 and TRBJ2-3; TRBD2 might be the D (5 bases). The ends were cut back, 4 bases at V and 2 bases at J, with 7 bases in the middle. Germline V gene data show CDR1 as DFQATT and CDR2 as SNEGSKA (reference sequence). The CDR3 contains 12 residues. CDR3 sequence (DNA): TGCAGTGCTAAGCGGCTCACAGATACGCAGTATTTT. Amino acid sequence: CSAKRLTDTQYF.

This clonotype was seen many times. V usage is TRBV7-8 and J usage is TRBJ2-7; tentative D call: TRBD1 (6 bases). V shed 1 base and J shed 1 base, with 14 bases lying between them. Per germline, CDR1 SGHVS and CDR2 FQNEAQ. The CDR3 sequence is 16 residues long. The CDR3 nucleotides read TGTGCCAGCAGCTTAGTTGGGCAGGGGTGGTCCTACGAGCAGTACTTC. As protein: CASSLVGQGWSYEQYF.

This chain uses TRBV30 with TRBJ1-1, with D perhaps TRBD1 (6 bases). V lost 3 bases to trimming and J lost 8 bases, with 16 bases between them. Germline lookup yields CDR1 GTSNPN and CDR2 SVGIG (reference sequence). The CDR3 runs to 13 residues. In nucleotides, the CDR3 is TGTGCCTGGAGGGGGGCGGGGAAGGTAGAAGCTTTCTTT. Protein product: CAWRGAGKVEAFF.

This clonotype was picked up many times. The CDR3 nucleotides read TGCAGCGTTGAGCCGGGCAGGGGGCGAGAGGAGACCCAGTACTTC. Translation gives CSVEPGRGREETQYF. The V and J genes are TRBV29-1 and TRBJ2-5; 8 bases match TRBD1. Germline trimming cut 3 bases from V and 5 bases from J; bases unmatched to any gene: 11. The germline gives CDR1 SQVTM, CDR2 ANQGSEA. The CDR3 has 15 amino acids.

Within the sample, this clonotype is medium-sized. The chain couples TRBV7-9 to TRBJ2-3; the D is unclear. Per germline, CDR1 SEHNR and CDR2 FQNEAQ (reference sequence). The V end lost 6 bases, the J end lost 3 bases, and 7 bases lay between the germline ends. The CDR3 extends over 12 amino acids. The CDR3 nucleotides read TGTGCCAGCAGTCCGTGGACAGATACGCAGTATTTT. As protein: CASSPWTDTQYF.

The chain links TRBV15 to TRBJ2-7; a possible D gene is TRBD1 (5 bases). The CDR3 consists of 15 residues. V was clipped by 1 base and J by 2 bases, with 12 bases between them. Germline loops: CDR1 LNHNV, CDR2 YYDKDF (reference sequence). This chain's CDR3 is CATSRGGSGPYEQYF. Written as DNA, the CDR3 is TGTGCCACCAGCAGAGGTGGCTCAGGGCCCTACGAGCAGTACTTC.

V gene TRBV4-1 combines with J gene TRBJ2-2; D call uncertain. V was clipped by 0 bases and J by 7 bases, with 21 bases between them. The germline gives CDR1 MGHRA, CDR2 YSYEKL. This CDR3 is built from 18 residues. The CDR3 sequence: CASSQDRVGAIWGGELFF. The CDR3 DNA reads TGCGCCAGCAGCCAAGATCGCGTTGGAGCGATTTGGGGCGGGGAGCTGTTTTTT.

The chain has TRBV12-3 or TRBV12-4 and TRBJ1-1, with D possibly matching TRBD1 (6 bases). Trimming stripped 6 bases from V and 0 bases from J, with 14 bases between. The CDR3 is 15 residues long. CDR3 amino acids: CASSVDQGMNTEAFF. The CDR3 coding sequence is TGTGCCAGCAGCGTAGACCAGGGGATGAACACTGAAGCTTTCTTT.

V is TRBV18 and J is TRBJ1-1; D unresolved. CDR1 is KGHSH, CDR2 LQKENI, per germline. V was cut by 3 bases and J by 1 base, with 12 bases left in between. The CDR3 runs to 15 residues. The CDR3 nucleotides are TGTGCCAGCTCACCTTCAATAGGGCCGAACACTGAAGCTTTCTTT. Translating it yields CASSPSIGPNTEAFF.

This clonotype was recorded many times. The chain carries TRBV12-3 or TRBV12-4 and TRBJ1-4; unclear D gene. The ends were cut back, 6 bases at V and 4 bases at J, with 18 bases in the middle. This CDR3 is 16 amino acids long. CDR3 sequence: CASRPAEGRLNEKLFF. The CDR3 DNA reads TGTGCCAGCAGACCCGCAGAGGGAAGGCTTAATGAAAAACTGTTTTTT.

The table lists this clonotype with a few counts. This chain connects TRBV2 to TRBJ2-1, with D unresolved. Trimming took off 3 bases at V and 0 bases at J, with 21 bases between the two ends. Germline CDR1 reads SNHLY; CDR2 reads FYNNEI. This CDR3 has 19 amino acids. CDR3 sequence (DNA): TGTGCCAGCAGTGATTCCGCCGCATTAACTCCGTCCTCCTACAATGAGCAGTTCTTC. Translation: CASSDSAALTPSSYNEQFF.

V and J are TRBV4-2 and TRBJ2-2, with 10 positions matching TRBD2. The CDR3 length is 17 residues. With V trimmed by 1 base and J by 6 bases, 8 bases remained unmatched. The germline gives CDR1 LGHNA, CDR2 YNFKEQ. DNA for the CDR3: TGTGCCAGCAGCCAAGGTGCAGCGGGAGGGATTTCCGGGGAGCTGTTTTTT. Translated: CASSQGAAGGISGELFF.

This rearrangement joins TRBV7-8 to TRBJ2-7, with 7 bases fitting TRBD1. V was pared by 6 bases and J by 2 bases, with 1 base of the junction left unmatched. CDR3 length: 12 residues. Per germline, CDR1 SGHVS and CDR2 FQNEAQ. The CDR3 bases are TGTGCCAGCAGAGGACAGGCCTACGAGCAGTACTTC. Protein sequence: CASRGQAYEQYF.

The chain has TRBV12-3 or TRBV12-4 and TRBJ2-1; D may be TRBD2 (6 bases). Trimming stripped 4 bases from V and 6 bases from J, with 16 bases between. CDR3 length: 15 residues. The CDR3 nucleotides read TGTGCCAGCAGTTCATTGGCGGGAATCGGCAATGAGCAGTTCTTC. Amino acids: CASSSLAGIGNEQFF.

This clonotype was detected many times. This chain connects TRBV7-9 to TRBJ1-1; 7 nucleotides line up with TRBD1. Per the germline V gene, CDR1 is SEHNR and CDR2 is FQNEAQ (reference sequence). The CDR3 is 14 amino acids. Unmatched junction bases numbered 4, after V lost 5 bases and J lost 1 base. This chain's CDR3 is CASSPGQKNTEAFF. CDR3 nucleotides: TGTGCCAGCAGCCCGGGACAGAAGAACACTGAAGCTTTCTTT.

In this sample, this clonotype turned up a few times. This chain links TRBV7-2 with TRBJ2-3; D not certain. CDR1 is SGHTA, CDR2 FQGNSA, per germline. The CDR3 spans 15 residues. Trimming took off 0 bases at V and 2 bases at J, with 9 bases between the two ends. DNA of the CDR3: TGTGCCAGCAGCTTAGCGCCGGAGAACACAGATACGCAGTATTTT. It yields the protein CASSLAPENTDTQYF.

The genes are TRBV12-3 or TRBV12-4 and TRBJ2-1; D is unclear. Trimming pared 8 bases from V and 10 bases from J, leaving 9 bases between. This CDR3 is built from 10 residues. The CDR3 bases are TGTGCCAGCGGGGTCGGGGAGCAGTTCTTC. This translates into CASGVGEQFF.

This clonotype was recorded at least ten times. This chain connects TRBV7-8 to TRBJ2-3; TRBD2 matches 7 bases. V gave up 4 bases and J gave up 4 bases; unmatched junction bases: 5. This CDR3 contains 14 residues. Germline V gene data show CDR1 as SGHVS and CDR2 as FQNEAQ. CDR3 nucleotides: TGTGCCAGCAGCTCGAACGGGGGGTCAGATACGCAGTATTTT. Residues: CASSSNGGSDTQYF.

This clonotype was recorded a few times. CDR3 in DNA: TGTGCCAGCAGCGCCCGAAACGGCGGGAGGGGTCATGAGCAGTTCTTC. It specifies CASSARNGGRGHEQFF. The rearrangement uses TRBV11-3 and TRBJ2-1; TRBD2 matches at 9 bases. The CDR3 totals 16 residues. Per germline, CDR1 SGHNT and CDR2 YENEEA. J lost 8 bases, V lost 5 bases, and 13 bases had no gene match. The whole variable domain, remainder taken from reference TRBV11-3 and TRBJ2-1, is EAGVVQSPRYKIIEKKQPVAFWCNPISGHNTLYWYLQNLGQGPELLIRYENEEAVDDSQLPKDRFSAERLKGVDSTLKIQPAELGDSAVYLCASSARNGGRGHEQFFGPGTRLTVL.

By share, this clonotype ranks as medium-sized (0.01 to 0.1%). In DNA, the CDR3 is TGTGCCAGCAGCACCTCTTGGACTAGCGGTAATGAGCAGTTCTTC. Its protein is CASSTSWTSGNEQFF. The chain couples TRBV7-8 to TRBJ2-1, with 10 bases fitting TRBD2. This CDR3 contains 15 residues. CDR1 and CDR2 (germline): SGHVS, FQNEAQ. Trimming removed 5 bases from V and 7 bases from J; junction bases left unmatched: 8.

This clonotype came up a few times. This chain joins TRBV4-3 and TRBJ1-1, with D perhaps matching TRBD1 (6 bases). CDR3 length: 16 amino acids. Germline-derived CDR1 and CDR2 are LGHNA and YSLEER. V was clipped by 0 bases and J by 3 bases, with 14 bases between them. In DNA, the CDR3 is TGCGCCAGCAGCCAAGATCGGGGGGCAGGGTACACTGAAGCTTTCTTT. Translation: CASSQDRGAGYTEAFF.

The V call is TRBV2, the J call TRBJ1-1; D is perhaps TRBD1 (6 bases). CDR3 length: 16 amino acids. Germline CDR1 SNHLY, CDR2 FYNNEI. Trimming took off 5 bases at V and 3 bases at J, with 19 bases between the two ends. The CDR3 protein is CASSLNGGNPYTEAFF. CDR3 DNA sequence: TGTGCCAGCAGTTTAAACGGGGGCAATCCCTACACTGAAGCTTTCTTT.